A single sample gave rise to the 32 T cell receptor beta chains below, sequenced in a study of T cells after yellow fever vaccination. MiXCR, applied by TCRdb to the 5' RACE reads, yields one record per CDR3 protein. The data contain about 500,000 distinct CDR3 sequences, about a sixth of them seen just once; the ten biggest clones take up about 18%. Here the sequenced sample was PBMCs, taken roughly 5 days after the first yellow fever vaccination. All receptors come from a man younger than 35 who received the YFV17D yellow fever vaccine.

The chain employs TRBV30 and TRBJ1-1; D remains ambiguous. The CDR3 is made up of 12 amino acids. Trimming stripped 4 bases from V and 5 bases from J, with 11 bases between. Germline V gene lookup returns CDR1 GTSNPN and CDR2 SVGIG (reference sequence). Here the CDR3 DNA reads TGTGCCTGGAACGCAGAGGTGACTGAAGCTTTCTTT. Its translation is CAWNAEVTEAFF.

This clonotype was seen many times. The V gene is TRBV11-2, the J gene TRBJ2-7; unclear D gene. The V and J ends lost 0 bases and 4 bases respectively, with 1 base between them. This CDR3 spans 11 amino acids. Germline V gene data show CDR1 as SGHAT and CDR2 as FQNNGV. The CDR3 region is CASSLEYEQYF. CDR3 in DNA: TGTGCCAGCAGCTTAGAGTACGAGCAGTACTTC.

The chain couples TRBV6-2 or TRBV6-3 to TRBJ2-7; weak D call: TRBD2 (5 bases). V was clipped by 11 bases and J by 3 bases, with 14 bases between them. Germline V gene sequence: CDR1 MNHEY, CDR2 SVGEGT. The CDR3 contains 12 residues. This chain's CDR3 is CAVDSVFYEQYV. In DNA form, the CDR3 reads TGTGCCGTTGATAGCGTTTTCTACGAGCAGTACGTC.

The CDR3 spells CASSGLAGGPGTDTQYF. In nucleotides, the CDR3 is TGTGCCAGCAGCGGACTAGCGGGGGGGCCAGGCACAGATACGCAGTATTTT. V is TRBV9 and J is TRBJ2-3, with TRBD2 matching 14 bases. This CDR3 has 17 residues. Trimming took 3 bases from V and 1 from J; bases not matched to a gene: 4. Germline-derived CDR1 and CDR2 are SGDLS and YYNGEE.

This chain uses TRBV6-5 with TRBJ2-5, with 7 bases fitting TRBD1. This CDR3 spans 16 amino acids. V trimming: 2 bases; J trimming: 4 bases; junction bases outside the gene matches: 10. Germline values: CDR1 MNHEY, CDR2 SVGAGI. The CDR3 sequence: CASSYGARAGGETQYF. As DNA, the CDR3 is TGTGCCAGCAGTTACGGCGCACGGGCAGGGGGAGAGACCCAGTACTTC.

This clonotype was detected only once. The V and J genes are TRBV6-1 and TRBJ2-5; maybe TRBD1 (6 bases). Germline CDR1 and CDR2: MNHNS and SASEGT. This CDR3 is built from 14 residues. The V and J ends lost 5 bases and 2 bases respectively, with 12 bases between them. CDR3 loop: CASSMDSQQETQYF. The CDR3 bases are TGTGCCAGCAGTATGGACAGCCAACAAGAGACCCAGTACTTC.

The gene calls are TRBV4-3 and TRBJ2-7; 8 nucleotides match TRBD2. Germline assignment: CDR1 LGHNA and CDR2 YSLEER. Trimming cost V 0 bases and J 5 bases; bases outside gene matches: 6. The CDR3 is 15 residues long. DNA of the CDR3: TGCGCCAGCAGCCAAGATTTCGGCGGGGGGAACGAGCAGTACTTC. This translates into CASSQDFGGGNEQYF.

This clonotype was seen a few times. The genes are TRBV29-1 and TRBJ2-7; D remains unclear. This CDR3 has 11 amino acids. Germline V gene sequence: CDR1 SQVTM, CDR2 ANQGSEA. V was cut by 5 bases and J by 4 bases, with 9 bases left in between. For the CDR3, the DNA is TGCAGCGTTCAAAACCCTTACGAGCAGTACTTC. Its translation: CSVQNPYEQYF.

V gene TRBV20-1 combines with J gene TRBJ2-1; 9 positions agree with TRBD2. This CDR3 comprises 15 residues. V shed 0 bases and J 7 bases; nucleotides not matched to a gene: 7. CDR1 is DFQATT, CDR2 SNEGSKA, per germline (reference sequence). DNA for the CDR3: TGCAGTGCTAGAGATCGGCGGGGGGGCCATAATGAGCAGTTCTTC. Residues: CSARDRRGGHNEQFF.

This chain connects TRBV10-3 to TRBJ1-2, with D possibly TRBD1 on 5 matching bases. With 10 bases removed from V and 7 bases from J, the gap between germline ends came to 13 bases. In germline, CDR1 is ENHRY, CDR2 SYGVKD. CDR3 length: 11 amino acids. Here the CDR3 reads CANQGDFGYTF. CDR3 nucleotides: TGTGCCAACCAGGGAGACTTTGGCTACACCTTC.

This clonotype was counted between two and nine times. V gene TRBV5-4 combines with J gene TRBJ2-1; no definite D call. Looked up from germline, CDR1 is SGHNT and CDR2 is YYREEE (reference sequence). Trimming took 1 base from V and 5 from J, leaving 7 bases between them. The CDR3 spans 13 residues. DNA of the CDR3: TGTGCCAGCAGCTTGCTCGTCAACAATGAGCAGTTCTTC. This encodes CASSLLVNNEQFF.

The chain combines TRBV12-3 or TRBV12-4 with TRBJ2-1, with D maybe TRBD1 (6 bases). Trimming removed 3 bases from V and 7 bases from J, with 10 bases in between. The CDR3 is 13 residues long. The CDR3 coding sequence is TGTGCCAGCAGTTTGATGACAGGTAATGAGCAGTTCTTC. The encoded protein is CASSLMTGNEQFF.

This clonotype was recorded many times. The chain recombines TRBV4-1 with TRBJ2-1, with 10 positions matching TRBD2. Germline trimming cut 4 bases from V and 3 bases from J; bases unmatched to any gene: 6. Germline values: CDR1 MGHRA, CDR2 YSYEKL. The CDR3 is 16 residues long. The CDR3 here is CASSRGASGSYNEQFF. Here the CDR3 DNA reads TGCGCCAGCAGCCGAGGTGCTAGCGGGAGCTACAATGAGCAGTTCTTC.

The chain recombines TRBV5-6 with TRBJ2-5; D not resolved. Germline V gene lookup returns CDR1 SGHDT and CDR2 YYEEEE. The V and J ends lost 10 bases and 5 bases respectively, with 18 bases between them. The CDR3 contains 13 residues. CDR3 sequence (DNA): TGTGCCGCAGGCCGGCCTCTAGGGGAGACCCAGTACTTC. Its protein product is CAAGRPLGETQYF.

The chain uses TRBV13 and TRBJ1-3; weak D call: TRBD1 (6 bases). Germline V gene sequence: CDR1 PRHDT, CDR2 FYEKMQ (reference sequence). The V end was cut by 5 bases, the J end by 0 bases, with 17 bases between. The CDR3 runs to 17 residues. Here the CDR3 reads CASSPRGAYSSGNTIYF. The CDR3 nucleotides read TGTGCCAGCAGCCCCAGGGGAGCCTATTCCTCTGGAAACACCATATATTTT.

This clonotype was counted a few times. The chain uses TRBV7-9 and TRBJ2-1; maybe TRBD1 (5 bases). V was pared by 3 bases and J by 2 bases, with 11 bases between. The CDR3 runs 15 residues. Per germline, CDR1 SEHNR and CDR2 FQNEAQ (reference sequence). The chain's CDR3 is CASSFVGHTYNEQFF. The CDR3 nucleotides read TGTGCCAGCAGCTTTGTAGGACATACCTACAATGAGCAGTTCTTC.

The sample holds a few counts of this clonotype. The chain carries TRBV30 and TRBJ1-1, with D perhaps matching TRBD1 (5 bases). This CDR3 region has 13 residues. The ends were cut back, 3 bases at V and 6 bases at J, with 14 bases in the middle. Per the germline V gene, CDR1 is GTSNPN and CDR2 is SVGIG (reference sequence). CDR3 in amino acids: CAWRGTAVAEAFF. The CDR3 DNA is TGTGCCTGGAGAGGGACGGCAGTGGCTGAAGCTTTCTTT.

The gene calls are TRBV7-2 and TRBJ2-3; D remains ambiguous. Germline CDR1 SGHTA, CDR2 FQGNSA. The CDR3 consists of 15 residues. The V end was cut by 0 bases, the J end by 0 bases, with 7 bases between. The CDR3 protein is CASSLALTSTDTQYF. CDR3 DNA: TGTGCCAGCAGCTTAGCCCTTACTAGCACAGATACGCAGTATTTT.

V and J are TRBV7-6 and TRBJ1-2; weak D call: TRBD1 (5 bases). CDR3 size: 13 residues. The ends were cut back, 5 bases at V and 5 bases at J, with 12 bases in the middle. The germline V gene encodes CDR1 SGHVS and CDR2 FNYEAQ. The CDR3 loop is CASSRQKLYGYTF. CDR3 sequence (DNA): TGTGCCAGCAGCCGACAGAAGCTTTATGGCTACACCTTC.

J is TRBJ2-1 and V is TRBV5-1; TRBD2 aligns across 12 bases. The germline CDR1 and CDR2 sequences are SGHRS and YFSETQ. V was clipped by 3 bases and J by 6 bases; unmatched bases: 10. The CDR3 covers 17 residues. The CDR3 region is CASSWVPTSGGSNEQFF. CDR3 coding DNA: TGCGCCAGCAGCTGGGTCCCGACTAGCGGGGGAAGCAATGAGCAGTTCTTC.

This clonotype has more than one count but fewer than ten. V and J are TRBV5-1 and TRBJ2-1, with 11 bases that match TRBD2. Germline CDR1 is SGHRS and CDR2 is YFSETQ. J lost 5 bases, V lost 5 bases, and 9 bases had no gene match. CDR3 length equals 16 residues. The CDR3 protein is CASSPNSGGADNEQFF. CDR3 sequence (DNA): TGCGCCAGCAGTCCCAATAGCGGGGGGGCGGACAATGAGCAGTTCTTC.

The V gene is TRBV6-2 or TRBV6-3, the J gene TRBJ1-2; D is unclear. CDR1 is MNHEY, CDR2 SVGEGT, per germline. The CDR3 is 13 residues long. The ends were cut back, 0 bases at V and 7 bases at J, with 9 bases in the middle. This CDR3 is CASSYSWTFGYTF. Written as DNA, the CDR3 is TGTGCCAGCAGTTACTCCTGGACGTTTGGCTACACCTTC.

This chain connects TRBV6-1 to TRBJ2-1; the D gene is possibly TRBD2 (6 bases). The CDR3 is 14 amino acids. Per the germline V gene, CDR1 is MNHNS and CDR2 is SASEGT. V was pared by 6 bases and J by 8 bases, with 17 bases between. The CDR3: CASSSGTGLYEQFF. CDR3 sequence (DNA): TGTGCCAGCAGCTCCGGGACGGGACTGTATGAGCAGTTCTTC.

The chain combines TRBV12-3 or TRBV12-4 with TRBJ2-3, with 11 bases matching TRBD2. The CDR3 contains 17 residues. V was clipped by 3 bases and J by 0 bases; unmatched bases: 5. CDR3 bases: TGTGCCAGCAGTTTTATTAGCGGGGGGGTTAGCACAGATACGCAGTATTTT. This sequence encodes CASSFISGGVSTDTQYF.

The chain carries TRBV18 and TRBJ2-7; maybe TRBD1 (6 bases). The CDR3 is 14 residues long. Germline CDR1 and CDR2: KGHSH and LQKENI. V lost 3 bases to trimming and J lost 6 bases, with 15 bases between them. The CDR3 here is CASSPNQGSREQYV. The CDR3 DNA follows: TGTGCCAGCTCACCGAATCAGGGGTCCCGCGAGCAGTACGTC.

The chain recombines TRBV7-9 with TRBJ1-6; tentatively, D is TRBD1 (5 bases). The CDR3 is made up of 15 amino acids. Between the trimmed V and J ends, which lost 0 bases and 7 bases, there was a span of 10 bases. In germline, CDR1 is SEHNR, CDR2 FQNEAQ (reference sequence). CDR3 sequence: CASSLAGTKNSPLHF. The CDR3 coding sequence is TGTGCCAGCAGCTTAGCTGGGACCAAGAATTCACCCCTCCACTTT.

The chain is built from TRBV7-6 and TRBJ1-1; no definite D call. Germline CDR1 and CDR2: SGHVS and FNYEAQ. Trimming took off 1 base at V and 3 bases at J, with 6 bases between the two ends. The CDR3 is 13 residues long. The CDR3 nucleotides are TGTGCCAGCAGCTTAGGGTCCCACACTGAAGCTTTCTTT. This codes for CASSLGSHTEAFF. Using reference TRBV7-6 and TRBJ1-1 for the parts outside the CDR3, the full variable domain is GAGVSQSPRYKVTKRGQDVALRCDPISGHVSLYWYRQALGQGPEFLTYFNYEAQQDKSGLPNDRFSAERPEGSISTLTIQRTEQRDSAMYRCASSLGSHTEAFFGQGTRLTVV.

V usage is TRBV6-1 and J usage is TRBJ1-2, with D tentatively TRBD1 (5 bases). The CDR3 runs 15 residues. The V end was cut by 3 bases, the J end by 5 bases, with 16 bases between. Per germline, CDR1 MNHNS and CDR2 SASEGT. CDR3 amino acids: CASSESTGTIYGYTF. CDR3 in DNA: TGTGCCAGCAGTGAGTCGACGGGGACGATTTATGGCTACACCTTC.

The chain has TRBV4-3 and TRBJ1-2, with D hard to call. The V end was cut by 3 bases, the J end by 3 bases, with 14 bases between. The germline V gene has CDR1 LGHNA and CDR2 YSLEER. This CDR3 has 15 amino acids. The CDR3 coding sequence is TGCGCCAGCAGCCAGGACTCACGACACGACTATGGCTACACCTTC. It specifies CASSQDSRHDYGYTF.

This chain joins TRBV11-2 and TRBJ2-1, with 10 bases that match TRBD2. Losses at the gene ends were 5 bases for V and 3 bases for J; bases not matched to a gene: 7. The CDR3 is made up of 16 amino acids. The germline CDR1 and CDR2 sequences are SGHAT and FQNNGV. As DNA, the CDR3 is TGTGCCAGCAGCCTAGGGACTAGCGCCGTCTACAATGAGCAGTTCTTC. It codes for CASSLGTSAVYNEQFF.

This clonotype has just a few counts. CDR3 protein: CASGPGSIYGYTF. Written as DNA, the CDR3 is TGTGCCAGCGGCCCAGGCAGTATCTATGGCTACACCTTC. The chain uses TRBV6-2 or TRBV6-3 and TRBJ1-2; D unclear. The ends were cut back, 8 bases at V and 4 bases at J, with 14 bases in the middle. This CDR3 is built from 13 residues. The germline gives CDR1 MNHEY, CDR2 SVGEGT.

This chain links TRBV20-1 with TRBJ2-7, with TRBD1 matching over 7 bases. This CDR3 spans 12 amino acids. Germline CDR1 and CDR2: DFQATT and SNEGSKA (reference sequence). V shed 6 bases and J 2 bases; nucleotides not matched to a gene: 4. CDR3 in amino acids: CSAGQSTYEQYF. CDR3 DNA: TGCAGTGCGGGACAGTCCACCTACGAGCAGTACTTC.